The rows below give T cell receptor beta chains drawn from one sample of a study of CD8+CD57+ T cells in acquired aplastic anemia. TCRdb reanalysed the reads using MiXCR and keeps one entry per CDR3 protein. The profile shows a few hundred thousand distinct CDR3 sequences, 30% to 35% of them singletons. Sequences were obtained from sorted CD4+, CD8+, or CD8+CD57+ T cells (not recorded which) from PBMCs. The receptors here all came from a human donor in good health, serving as a control. The CDR3 runs from the conserved cysteine through the conserved F or W. The order of the fields is J gene, D gene, V gene, clone size, CDR3 protein, CDR3 DNA. A D gene is named only where the DNA matches it firmly. Clone size is given for some rows only: seen once, a few or many times, or a class if the clone is expanded.

j_gene: TRBJ2-5; d_gene: TRBD2; v_gene: TRBV25-1; abundance: -; CDR3aa: CASSHPGGQETQYF; CDR3nt: TGTGCCAGCAGCCACCCCGGGGGGCAAGAGACCCAGTACTTC
j_gene: TRBJ1-5; d_gene: -; v_gene: TRBV4-1; abundance: many; CDR3aa: CASSQDRGSQPQHF; CDR3nt: TGCGCCAGCAGCCAAGATCGGGGTAGTCAGCCCCAGCATTTT
j_gene: TRBJ2-1; d_gene: -; v_gene: TRBV4-1; abundance: -; CDR3aa: CASSQQVGLSIFEQFF; CDR3nt: TGCGCCAGCAGCCAACAAGTGGGGCTTTCCATCTTTGAGCAGTTCTTC
j_gene: TRBJ2-7; d_gene: TRBD2; v_gene: TRBV20-1; abundance: many; CDR3aa: CSARDRFSGSGTSGIPGQYF; CDR3nt: TGCAGTGCTAGAGATAGGTTTTCGGGGTCCGGGACTAGCGGGATACCGGGGCAGTACTTC
j_gene: TRBJ2-7; d_gene: -; v_gene: TRBV2; abundance: -; CDR3aa: CAQVSRSPAYEQYF; CDR3nt: TGTGCCCAGGTCTCCAGGAGCCCCGCCTACGAGCAGTACTTC
j_gene: TRBJ2-1; d_gene: TRBD2; v_gene: TRBV10-3; abundance: -; CDR3aa: CATTGTSGGNEQFF; CDR3nt: TGTGCCACCACCGGGACTAGCGGGGGGAATGAGCAGTTCTTC
j_gene: TRBJ1-1; d_gene: -; v_gene: TRBV10-2; abundance: many; CDR3aa: CASSEWSGGADTEAFF; CDR3nt: TGCGCCAGCAGTGAGTGGTCGGGGGGCGCGGACACTGAAGCTTTCTTT
j_gene: TRBJ2-2; d_gene: -; v_gene: TRBV7-9; abundance: many; CDR3aa: CASSLVWQGPTGELFF; CDR3nt: TGTGCCAGCAGCTTAGTGTGGCAGGGGCCCACCGGGGAGCTGTTTTTT
j_gene: TRBJ1-2; d_gene: -; v_gene: TRBV19; abundance: many; CDR3aa: CASRQAPNYGYTF; CDR3nt: TGTGCCAGTCGACAGGCCCCCAACTATGGCTACACCTTC
j_gene: TRBJ1-1; d_gene: TRBD1; v_gene: TRBV6-1; abundance: few; CDR3aa: CAGREDREVTEAFF; CDR3nt: TGTGCCGGCAGAGAGGACAGGGAGGTCACTGAAGCTTTCTTT
j_gene: TRBJ2-3; d_gene: TRBD2; v_gene: TRBV7-9; abundance: many; CDR3aa: CASSREADTQYF; CDR3nt: TGTGCCAGCAGTCGGGAGGCAGATACGCAGTATTTT
j_gene: TRBJ2-7; d_gene: -; v_gene: TRBV4-1; abundance: many; CDR3aa: CASSEGANYEQYF; CDR3nt: TGCGCCAGCAGCGAGGGAGCTAACTACGAGCAGTACTTC
j_gene: TRBJ1-2; d_gene: TRBD1; v_gene: TRBV7-3; abundance: -; CDR3aa: CASSSRQGAGGYTF; CDR3nt: TGTGCCAGCAGCTCCCGACAGGGGGCTGGTGGCTACACCTTC
j_gene: TRBJ2-7; d_gene: TRBD2; v_gene: TRBV5-1; abundance: few; CDR3aa: CASSFMAGRESYEQYF; CDR3nt: TGCGCCAGCAGCTTTATGGCGGGGAGGGAGTCCTACGAGCAGTACTTC
j_gene: TRBJ1-2; d_gene: -; v_gene: TRBV12-3/TRBV12-4; abundance: -; CDR3aa: CASSLAATRAYTF; CDR3nt: TGTGCCAGCAGTTTAGCTGCGACAAGGGCCTACACCTTC